One T cell receptor beta chain is described in this entry. The data derive from a study of T cell repertoires in ileal Crohn's disease. Sequencing used immunoSEQ multiplex PCR; TCRdb keeps in-frame clones, though not all of them. This repertoire shows 15,000 or so clones, roughly 79% found once; its top ten account for roughly 4%. Documented time point: neoterminal ileum biopsy at postoperative endoscopy, about 6 months after surgery. The source of this sequence is an adult with Crohn's disease. The sequenced sample consisted of ileal tissue.

The CDR3: CASRSPRGGRGTGELFF. The CDR3 DNA follows: TGCGCCAGCAGATCTCCCCGGGGAGGGAGAGGTACCGGGGAGCTGTTTTTT. The rearrangement uses TRBV10-2 and TRBJ2-2; 7 nucleotides line up with TRBD2. Unmatched junction bases numbered 15, after V lost 6 bases and J lost 5 bases. CDR1 and CDR2 (germline): WSHSY, SAAADI. This CDR3 has 17 amino acids.